Below are 3 T cell receptor beta chains sequenced from a single sample in a study of primary melanoma T cells and metastatic recurrence. The method was immunoSEQ multiplex PCR; TCRdb's version includes in-frame clones alone and lacks a portion of them. The repertoire holds over 95 clones, with less than 75% as singletons. The specimen sequenced was melanoma tumor tissue. The receptors come from a human donor with melanoma.

The V call is TRBV11-3, the J call TRBJ2-1; 11 bases match TRBD2. The CDR3 covers 17 residues. J lost 7 bases, V lost 5 bases, and 13 bases had no gene match. The V gene's germline CDR1 is SGHNT and CDR2 YENEEA. The CDR3 DNA reads as TGTGCCAGCAGCCCGATTAGCGGGAGGGCCGTTGGTAATGAGCAGTTCTTC. Its translation: CASSPISGRAVGNEQFF.

This clone appeared a few times. This rearrangement joins TRBV2 to TRBJ2-2; possibly TRBD1 or TRBD2 for D (6 bases each). CDR3 length: 17 residues. V lost 3 bases, J lost 7 bases, and 21 bases lay in between. Germline CDR1 reads SNHLY; CDR2 reads FYNNEI. This chain's CDR3 is CASSDITLAGTSGELFF. The CDR3 DNA reads as TGTGCCAGCAGTGATATTACGTTGGCGGGGACAAGCGGGGAGCTGTTTTTT.

In this sample, this clone turned up a few times. J is TRBJ2-3 and V is TRBV19; 8 bases align to TRBD2. V lost 3 bases to trimming and J lost 0 bases; unmatched junction nucleotides: 5. This CDR3 contains 16 residues. The germline CDR1 and CDR2 sequences are LNHDA and SQIVND (reference sequence). CDR3 DNA: TGTGCCAGTAGTATGCTACCGGGAGGGAGCACAGATACGCAGTATTTT. It codes for CASSMLPGGSTDTQYF.